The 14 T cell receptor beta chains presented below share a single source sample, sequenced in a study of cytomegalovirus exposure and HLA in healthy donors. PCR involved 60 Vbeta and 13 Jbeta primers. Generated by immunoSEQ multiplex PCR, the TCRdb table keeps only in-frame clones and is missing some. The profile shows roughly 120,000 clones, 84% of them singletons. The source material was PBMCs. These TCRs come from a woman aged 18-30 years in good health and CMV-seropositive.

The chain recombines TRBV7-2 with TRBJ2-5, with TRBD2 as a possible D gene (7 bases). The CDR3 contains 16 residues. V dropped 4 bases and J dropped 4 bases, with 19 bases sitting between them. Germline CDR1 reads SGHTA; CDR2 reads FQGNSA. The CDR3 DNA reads TGTGCCAGCAGCTCATCACAAGGGGGGGCCTCAGAGACCCAGTACTTC. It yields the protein CASSSSQGGASETQYF.

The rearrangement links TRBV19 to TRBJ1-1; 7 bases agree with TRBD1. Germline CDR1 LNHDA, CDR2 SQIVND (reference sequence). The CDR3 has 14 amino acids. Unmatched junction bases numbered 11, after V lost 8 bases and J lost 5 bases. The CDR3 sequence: CASRDKQGYTEAFF. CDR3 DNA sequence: TGTGCCAGTCGAGACAAACAGGGGTATACTGAAGCTTTCTTT.

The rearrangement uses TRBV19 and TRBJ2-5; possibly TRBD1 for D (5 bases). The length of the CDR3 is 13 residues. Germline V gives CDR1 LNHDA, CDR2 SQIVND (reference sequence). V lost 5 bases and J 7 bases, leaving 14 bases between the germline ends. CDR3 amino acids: CASSSGSQGTQYF. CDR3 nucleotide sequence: TGTGCCAGTAGTTCGGGCTCTCAGGGGACCCAGTACTTC.

The CDR3 protein is CASSQQGEGEKLFF. DNA for the CDR3: TGTGCCAGCAGTCAACAGGGGGAGGGGGAAAAACTGTTTTTT. This chain links TRBV27 with TRBJ1-4; 8 nucleotides match TRBD1. The CDR3 runs 14 residues. The V and J ends lost 5 bases and 8 bases, in that order; junction bases with no gene match: 7. CDR1 MNHEY and CDR2 SMNVEV come from the germline V gene (reference sequence). The full variable domain, in which reference TRBV27 and TRBJ1-4 provide the parts outside the CDR3, is EAQVTQNPRYLITVTGKKLTVTCSQNMNHEYMSWYRQDPGLGLRQIYYSMNVEVTDKGDVPEGYKVSRKEKRNFPLILESPSPNQTSLYFCASSQQGEGEKLFFGSGTQLSVL.

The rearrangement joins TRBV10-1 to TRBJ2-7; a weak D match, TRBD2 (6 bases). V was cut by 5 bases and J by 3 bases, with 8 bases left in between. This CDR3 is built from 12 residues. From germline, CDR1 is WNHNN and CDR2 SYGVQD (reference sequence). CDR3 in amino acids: CASSPGGYEQYF. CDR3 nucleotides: TGCGCCAGCAGTCCCGGGGGCTACGAGCAGTACTTC.

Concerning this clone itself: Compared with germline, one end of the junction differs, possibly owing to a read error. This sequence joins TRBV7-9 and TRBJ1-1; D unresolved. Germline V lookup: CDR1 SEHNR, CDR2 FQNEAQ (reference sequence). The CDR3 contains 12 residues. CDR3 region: CSSSLVAAEAFF. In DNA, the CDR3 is TGTTCCAGCAGCTTAGTAGCGGCAGAAGCTTTCTTT.

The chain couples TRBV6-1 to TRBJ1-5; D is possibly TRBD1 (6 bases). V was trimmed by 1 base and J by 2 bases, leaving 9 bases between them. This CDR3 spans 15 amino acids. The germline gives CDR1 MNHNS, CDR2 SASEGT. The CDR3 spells CASSEGYRGNQPQHF. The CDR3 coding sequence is TGTGCCAGCAGTGAAGGTTACAGGGGCAATCAGCCCCAGCATTTT.

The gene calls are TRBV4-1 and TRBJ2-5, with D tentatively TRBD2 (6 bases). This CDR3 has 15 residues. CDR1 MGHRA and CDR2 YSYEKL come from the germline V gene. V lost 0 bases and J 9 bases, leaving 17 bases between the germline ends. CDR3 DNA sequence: TGCGCCAGCAGCCAAGATCCGACTAGTCAATTTGCCCAGTACTTC. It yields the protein CASSQDPTSQFAQYF.

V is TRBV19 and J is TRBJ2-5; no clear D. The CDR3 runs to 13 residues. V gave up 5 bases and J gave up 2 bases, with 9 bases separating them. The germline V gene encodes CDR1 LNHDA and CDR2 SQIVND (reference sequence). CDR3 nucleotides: TGTGCCAGTAGTCGGGTGGAGCAAGAGACCCAGTACTTC. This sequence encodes CASSRVEQETQYF.

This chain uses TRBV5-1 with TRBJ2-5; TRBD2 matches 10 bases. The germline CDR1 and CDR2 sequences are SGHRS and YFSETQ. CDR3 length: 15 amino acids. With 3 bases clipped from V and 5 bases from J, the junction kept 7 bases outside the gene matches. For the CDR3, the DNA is TGCGCCAGCAGCTCACTAGCGGGGCCTGAGGAGACCCAGTACTTC. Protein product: CASSSLAGPEETQYF.

The CDR3 nucleotides read TGCGCCAGCAGCTTATCCTCCTATCCTCAAGAGACCCAGTACTTC. Encoded protein: CASSLSSYPQETQYF. The rearrangement links TRBV5-1 to TRBJ2-5, with unresolved D. The V end lost 2 bases, the J end lost 2 bases, and 13 bases lay between the germline ends. The length of the CDR3 is 15 residues. Germline V gene sequence: CDR1 SGHRS, CDR2 YFSETQ.

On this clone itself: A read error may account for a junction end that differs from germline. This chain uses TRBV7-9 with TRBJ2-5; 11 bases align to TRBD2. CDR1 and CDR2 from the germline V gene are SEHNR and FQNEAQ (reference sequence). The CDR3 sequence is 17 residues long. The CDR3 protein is CSSSPTLAGGTPETQYF. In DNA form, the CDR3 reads TGTTCCAGCAGCCCCACTCTAGCGGGGGGAACCCCGGAGACCCAGTACTTC.

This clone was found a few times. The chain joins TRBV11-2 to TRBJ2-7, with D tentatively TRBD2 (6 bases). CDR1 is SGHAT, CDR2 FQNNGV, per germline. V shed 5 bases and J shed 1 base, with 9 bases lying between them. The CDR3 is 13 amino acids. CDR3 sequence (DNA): TGTGCCAGCAGCGTCGGACTATCCTACGAGCAGTACTTC. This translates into CASSVGLSYEQYF.

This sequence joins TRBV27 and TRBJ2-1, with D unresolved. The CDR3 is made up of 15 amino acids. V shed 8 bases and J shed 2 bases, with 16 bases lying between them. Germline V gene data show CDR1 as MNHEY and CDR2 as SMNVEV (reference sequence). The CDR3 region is CASGLSLNTYNEQFF. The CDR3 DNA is TGTGCCAGCGGCCTCTCGTTGAATACCTACAATGAGCAGTTCTTC.